This entry concerns a single T cell receptor (beta chain). Libraries were prepared by immunoSEQ multiplex PCR; TCRdb keeps only in-frame clonotypes and omits some of them. Here the sample spans some 130,000 clones, about 92% being singletons. These data originate in a study of control samples from healthy donors and cancer patients. The germline gives CDR1 SEHNR, CDR2 FQNEAQ (reference sequence). This CDR3 is built from 16 residues. V shed 6 bases and J shed 4 bases, with 16 bases lying between them. V is TRBV7-9 and J is TRBJ1-6; D uncertain. Sequencing was carried out using blood. The source is a woman aged 45-59 years in good health. In DNA form, the CDR3 reads TGTGCCAGCAGTCTAGGGAAGGGAGGGTATAATTCACCCCTCCACTTT. Translating it yields CASSLGKGGYNSPLHF.